This T cell receptor beta chain was profiled in a study of blood T cell repertoires in COVID-19. Study background: In each case, the material was cDNA or gDNA derived from T cells, B-cell-depleted T cells, or PBMCs.

Seattle-derived patients entered the study during active infection and were followed longitudinally. Original processing notes: From reference gene primer amplification, estimates of nucleated cell counts were derived. Measured with immunoSEQ multiplex PCR; TCRdb has only the in-frame clones, and not every one. V, J and clone size are taken as reported in that table, and D and trimming were inferred from the DNA itself. The sample lists around 250,000 clones, roughly 83% occurring once. This CDR3 has 15 amino acids. Trimming at V came to 3 bases and at J to 5 bases, leaving 6 bases not matched to a gene. CDR1 and CDR2 (germline): SGHRS, YFSETQ.

The clonotype was recovered from a woman aged 80 or older with COVID-19, enrolled during active disease. The rearrangement joins TRBV5-1 to TRBJ2-1, with TRBD1 matching 9 bases. The sample was peripheral blood. CDR3 residues: CASSSGGTGNNEQFF. DNA for the CDR3: TGCGCCAGCAGCTCGGGTGGGACAGGGAACAATGAGCAGTTCTTC.